Reported below is one T cell receptor (beta chain). Its antigen is unknown. The CDR3 consists of 15 residues. The ends lost 6 bases at V and 1 base at J; junction bases unmatched: 2. CDR1 is MNHEY and CDR2 is SVGEGT in the germline V gene. The treatment was: 10-day PBMC culture with coronavirus spike peptide pools or control peptides (ViraFEST assay). Using peptide pools, antigen-specific T cells were expanded in ViraFEST before TCRs were sequenced. Cells received half-medium changes with fresh IL-2 medium on days 3 and 7. After 10 days of culture, CD4+ T cells were negatively selected. Sequencing of the DNA from cultured CD4+ T cells was carried out with the Oncomine TCR Beta short-read assay. A single record per CDR3 protein comes from TCRdb applying MiXCR to the PCR reads. The sample yields about 15,000 distinct CDR3 sequences, about four fifths seen once. The sample belongs to a study of vaccination and CD4 T cells after COVID-19.

The sequence was collected from a human donor who had recovered from COVID-19. Source material: CD4+ T cells from blood, cultured in vitro. This chain connects TRBV6-2 or TRBV6-3 to TRBJ2-2; 10 bases fit TRBD2. The DNA of the CDR3 is TGTGCCAGCAGGCCTAGCGGGGGGAACACCGGGGAGCTGTTTTTT. This encodes CASRPSGGNTGELFF.